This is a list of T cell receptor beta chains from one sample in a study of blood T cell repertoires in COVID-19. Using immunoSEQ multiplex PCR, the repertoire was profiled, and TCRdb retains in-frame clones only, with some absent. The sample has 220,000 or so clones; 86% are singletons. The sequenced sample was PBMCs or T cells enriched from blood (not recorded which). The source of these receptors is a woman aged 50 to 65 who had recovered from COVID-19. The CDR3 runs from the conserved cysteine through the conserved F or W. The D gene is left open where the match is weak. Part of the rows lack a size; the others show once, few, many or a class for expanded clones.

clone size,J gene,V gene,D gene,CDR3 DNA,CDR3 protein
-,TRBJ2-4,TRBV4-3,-,TGCGCCAGCAGCCAAGAGGCGGCTAGTAGGGGCAAAAACATTCAGTACTTC,CASSQEAASRGKNIQYF
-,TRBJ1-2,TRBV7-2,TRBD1,TGTGCCAGCAGCTTATACGTAACAGGGGGCCCTAACTATGGCTACACCTTC,CASSLYVTGGPNYGYTF
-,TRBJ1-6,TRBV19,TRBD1,TGTGCCAGTAGTGTGCGGACAGGGGGTTCTAATTCACCCCTCCACTTT,CASSVRTGGSNSPLHF
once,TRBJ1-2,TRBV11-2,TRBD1,TGTGCCAGCAGCTCTCGACAGGGCCGGGATGGCTACACCTTC,CASSSRQGRDGYTF
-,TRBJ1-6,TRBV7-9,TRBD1,TGTGCCAGCAGCTTGGGGGACAGCGATAATTCACCCCTCCACTTT,CASSLGDSDNSPLHF
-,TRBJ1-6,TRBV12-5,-,TGTGCTAGTGGTACCCCGGGGGCACCCCTCCACTTT,CASGTPGAPLHF
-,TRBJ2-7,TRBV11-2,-,TGTGCCAGCAGCCCCCCACTAAACGAGCAGTACTTC,CASSPPLNEQYF
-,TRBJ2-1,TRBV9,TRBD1,TGTGCCAGCAGCCCTCGGACAGGAACCTCCAATGAGCAGTTCTTC,CASSPRTGTSNEQFF
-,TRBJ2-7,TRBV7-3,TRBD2,TGTGCCAGCAGCTCCCTGGTCGGACTAGCGAGAGGCTACGAGCACGGCGAGCAGTACTTC,CASSSLVGLARGYEHGEQYF
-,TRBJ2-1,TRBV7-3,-,TGTGCCAGCAGCCCCTCGGGGCTAGCGATTGATGAGCAGTTCTTC,CASSPSGLAIDEQFF
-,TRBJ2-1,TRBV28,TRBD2,TGTGCCAGCGGGGGGACTAGCGGGAAGTCCTACAATGAGCAGTTCTTC,CASGGTSGKSYNEQFF
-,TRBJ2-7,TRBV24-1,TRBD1,TGTGCCACCAGTGACCCGGACAGGGGTAGGTTATCCGAGCAGTACTTC,CATSDPDRGRLSEQYF
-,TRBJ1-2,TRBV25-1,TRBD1,TGTGCCAGCAGTGAGCTCATGGACAGGGGTTACGGCTACACCTTC,CASSELMDRGYGYTF
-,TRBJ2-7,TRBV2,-,TGTGCCAGCAGTGTTTTGGGGGCCCGGGAGCAGTACTTC,CASSVLGAREQYF
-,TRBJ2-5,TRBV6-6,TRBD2,TGTGCCAGCATTGGACCGGGACTAGCGGGATGGGAGACCCAGTACTTC,CASIGPGLAGWETQYF
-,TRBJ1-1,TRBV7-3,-,TGTGCCAGCAGCTTAGGCGGAAATATGAACACTGAAGCTTTCTTT,CASSLGGNMNTEAFF